This TCR beta chain was obtained from a study of immune evolution from preneoplasia to lung adenocarcinoma. Across the study: HLA loss of heterozygosity: about 7% AIS, over 12% MIA, about 31% ADC, none AAH.

The study's findings and limits: Clonality was highest in normal lung, lower in later-stage lesions apparently.

Between the mid-2010s and the late 2010s, patients underwent resection in Japan or China. Macro-dissection enriched premalignant or tumor cells before nucleic acid extraction. A note on this clone: The antigen is not known.

This CDR3 is built from 16 residues. CDR1 is MDHEN and CDR2 is SYDVKM in the germline V gene. Trimming removed 5 bases from V and 0 bases from J; junction bases left unmatched: 8. Assay: immunoSEQ multiplex PCR; the TCRdb copy retains only in-frame clones and omits some. The data contain approximately 4,800 clones, about 83% of them singletons. Material for sequencing was FFPE lung adenocarcinoma in situ tissue. The V gene is TRBV28, the J gene TRBJ2-7; TRBD1 agrees at 9 bases. This sequence was found in an older person with lung adenocarcinoma. The CDR3 DNA is TGTGCCAGCAGTCCAAACAGGGGGCCCAGCTCCTACGAGCAGTACTTC. It specifies CASSPNRGPSSYEQYF.